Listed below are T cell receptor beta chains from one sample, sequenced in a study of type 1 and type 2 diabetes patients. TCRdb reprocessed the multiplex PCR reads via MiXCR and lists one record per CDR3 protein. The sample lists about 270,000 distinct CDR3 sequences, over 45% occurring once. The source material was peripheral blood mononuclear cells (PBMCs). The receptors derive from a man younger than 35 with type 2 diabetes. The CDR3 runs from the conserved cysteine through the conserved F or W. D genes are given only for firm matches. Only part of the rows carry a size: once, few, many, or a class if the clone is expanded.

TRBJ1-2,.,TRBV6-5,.,CAVLRQGTEDYGYTF,TGTGCCGTACTCAGGCAGGGTACCGAAGACTATGGCTACACCTTC
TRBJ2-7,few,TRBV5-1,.,CASSLEPGTYYEQYF,TGCGCCAGCAGCTTGGAGCCAGGGACTTACTACGAGCAGTACTTC
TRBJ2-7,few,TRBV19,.,CASSMGRGRSYEQYF,TGTGCCAGTAGTATGGGGCGGGGGCGCTCCTACGAGCAGTACTTC
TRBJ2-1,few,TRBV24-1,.,CATSDPDPGQGSNEQFF,TGTGCCACCAGTGACCCTGATCCGGGACAAGGAAGCAATGAGCAGTTCTTC
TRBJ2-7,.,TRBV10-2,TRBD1,CASSGGGTGASYEQYF,TGCGCCAGCAGTGGGGGGGGGACAGGGGCCTCCTACGAGCAGTACTTC
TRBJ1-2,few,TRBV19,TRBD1,CASSFTGGDGYTF,TGTGCCAGTAGTTTTACAGGGGGCGACGGCTACACCTTC
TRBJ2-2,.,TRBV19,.,CASNIVGSRWAGELFF,TGTGCCAGTAATATAGTAGGGAGTAGGTGGGCCGGGGAGCTGTTTTTT
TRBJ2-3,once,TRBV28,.,CAWAFTGPQYF,TGTGCCTGGGCCTTCACCGGACCGCAGTATTTT
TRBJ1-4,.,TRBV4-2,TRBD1,CASSRVARDSNEKLFF,TGTGCCAGCAGCCGAGTGGCCCGGGACAGTAATGAAAAACTGTTTTTT
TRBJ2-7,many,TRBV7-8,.,CASSRDGANLGYF,TGTGCCAGCAGCAGAGACGGGGCCAACCTCGGCTACTTC
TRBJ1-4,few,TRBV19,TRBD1,CASSRQGATNEKLFF,TGTGCCAGTAGTCGACAGGGAGCAACTAATGAAAAACTGTTTTTT
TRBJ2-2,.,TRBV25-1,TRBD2,CASSDLAGELFF,TGTGCCAGCAGTGACCTAGCGGGAGAGCTGTTTTTT
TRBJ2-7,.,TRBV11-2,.,CASTQGGYYEQYF,TGTGCCAGCACCCAAGGGGGGTACTACGAGCAGTACTTC
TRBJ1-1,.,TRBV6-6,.,CASSPTDRVNTEAFF,TGTGCCAGCAGCCCCACCGACCGCGTGAACACTGAAGCTTTCTTT
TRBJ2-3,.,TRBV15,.,CATSSPPRGSSTDTQYF,TGTGCCACCAGCAGCCCGCCAAGGGGGAGCAGCACAGATACGCAGTATTTT
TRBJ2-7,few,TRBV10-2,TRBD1,CASITGTGITYEQYF,TGCGCCAGCATAACCGGGACAGGGATTACCTACGAGCAGTACTTC
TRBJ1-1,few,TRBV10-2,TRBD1,CASRPGQDVEAFF,TGCGCCAGCAGACCCGGACAGGACGTTGAAGCTTTCTTT
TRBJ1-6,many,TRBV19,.,CASSMEGRQDSPLHF,TGTGCCAGTAGTATGGAGGGGCGGCAAGATTCACCCCTCCACTTT
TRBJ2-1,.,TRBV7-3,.,CASSLARGNEQFF,TGTGCCAGCAGCTTAGCCCGGGGAAATGAGCAGTTCTTC
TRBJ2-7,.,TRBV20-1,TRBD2,CSAPAGGPSEQYF,TGCAGTGCCCCAGCGGGAGGGCCGAGTGAGCAGTACTTC
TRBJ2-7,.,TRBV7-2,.,CASSYGCTRVRSYEQYF,TGTGCCAGCAGCTATGGGTGTACGAGGGTTCGGTCCTACGAGCAGTACTTC
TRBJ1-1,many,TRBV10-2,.,CASSESMREVAFF,TGCGCCAGCAGTGAGTCGATGAGGGAGGTAGCTTTCTTT
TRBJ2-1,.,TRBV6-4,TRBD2,CASRRDTLAGGPSSYNEQFF,TGTGCCAGCAGGAGAGATACACTAGCGGGGGGGCCGAGCTCCTACAATGAGCAGTTCTTC
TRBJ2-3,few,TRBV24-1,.,CATSTKTDTQYF,TGTGCCACCAGTACTAAGACAGATACGCAGTATTTT
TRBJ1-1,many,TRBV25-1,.,CASKGVNTEAFF,TGTGCCAGCAAGGGGGTGAACACTGAAGCTTTCTTT
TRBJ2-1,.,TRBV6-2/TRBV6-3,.,CASSYSIPYNGQFF,TGTGCCAGCAGTTACTCCATACCGTACAATGGGCAGTTCTTC
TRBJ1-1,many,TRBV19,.,CASSTFGRGSTEAFF,TGTGCCAGTAGTACCTTTGGAAGGGGAAGCACTGAAGCTTTCTTT
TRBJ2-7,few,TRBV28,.,CASSSLREAVNYEQYF,TGTGCCAGCAGTTCCCTAAGAGAGGCAGTTAACTACGAGCAGTACTTC
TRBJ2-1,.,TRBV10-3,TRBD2,CAISESGLAGGPEQFF,TGTGCCATCAGTGAGTCTGGACTAGCGGGAGGGCCGGAGCAGTTCTTC
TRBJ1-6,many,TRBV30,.,CAWNSLSPLHF,TGTGCCTGGAACTCTCTTTCACCCCTCCACTTT
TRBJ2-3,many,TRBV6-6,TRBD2,CASSPSGGTDTQYF,TGTGCCAGCAGCCCTAGCGGCGGCACAGATACGCAGTATTTT
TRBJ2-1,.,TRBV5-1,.,CASSFFDEQFF,TGCGCCAGCAGCTTTTTCGATGAGCAGTTCTTC
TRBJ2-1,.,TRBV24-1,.,CATSDPGQLFNEQFF,TGTGCCACCAGTGACCCTGGACAGCTTTTCAATGAGCAGTTCTTC
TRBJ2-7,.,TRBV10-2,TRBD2,CASSESTGTSASSYEQYF,TGCGCCAGCAGTGAGTCAACCGGGACTAGCGCGAGCTCCTACGAGCAGTACTTC
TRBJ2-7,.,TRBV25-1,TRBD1,CASSYAPPDRGYEQYF,TGTGCCAGCAGTTACGCCCCTCCGGACAGGGGGTACGAGCAGTACTTC
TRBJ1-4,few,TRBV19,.,CASTMYGTPTNEKLFF,TGTGCCAGTACTATGTACGGGACACCCACTAATGAAAAACTGTTTTTT
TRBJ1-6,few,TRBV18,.,CASSPLSGNNSPLHF,TGTGCCAGCTCACCACTGAGTGGTAATAATTCACCCCTCCACTTT
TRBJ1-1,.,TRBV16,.,CASSQSTDDTEAFF,TGTGCCAGCAGCCAATCCACAGATGACACTGAAGCTTTCTTT
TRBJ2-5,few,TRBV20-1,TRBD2,CSARDPPTGRETQYF,TGCAGTGCTAGAGACCCCCCGACCGGGAGGGAGACCCAGTACTTC
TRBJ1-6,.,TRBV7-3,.,CASCEGVSPLHF,TGTGCCAGTTGCGAAGGGGTTTCACCCCTCCACTTT
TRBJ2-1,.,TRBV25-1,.,CATRASSYNEQFF,TGTGCCACACGCGCGAGCTCCTACAATGAGCAGTTCTTC
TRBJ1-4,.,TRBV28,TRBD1,CASSSRDRGEKLFF,TGTGCCAGCAGTTCCCGGGACAGGGGCGAAAAACTGTTTTTT
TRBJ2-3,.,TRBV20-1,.,CSARVLDTQYF,TGCAGTGCCCGCGTCCTGGATACGCAGTATTTT
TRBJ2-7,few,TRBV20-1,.,CSASAGAGRGNSYEQYF,TGCAGTGCTAGTGCAGGGGCCGGAAGGGGCAACTCCTACGAGCAGTACTTC
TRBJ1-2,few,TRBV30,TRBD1,CAWWGHRGTMGHNYGYTF,TGTGCCTGGTGGGGACACAGGGGAACGATGGGGCATAACTATGGCTACACCTTC